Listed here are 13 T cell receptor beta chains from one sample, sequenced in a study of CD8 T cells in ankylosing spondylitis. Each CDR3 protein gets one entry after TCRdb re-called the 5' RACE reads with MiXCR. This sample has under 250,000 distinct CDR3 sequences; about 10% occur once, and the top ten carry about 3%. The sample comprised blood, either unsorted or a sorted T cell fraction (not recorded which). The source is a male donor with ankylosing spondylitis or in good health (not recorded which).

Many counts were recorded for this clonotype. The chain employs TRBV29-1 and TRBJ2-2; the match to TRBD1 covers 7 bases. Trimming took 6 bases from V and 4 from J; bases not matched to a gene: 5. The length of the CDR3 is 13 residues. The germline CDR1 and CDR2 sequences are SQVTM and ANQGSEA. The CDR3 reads CSVASGGTGELFF. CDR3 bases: TGCAGCGTCGCGTCAGGGGGCACCGGGGAGCTGTTTTTT.

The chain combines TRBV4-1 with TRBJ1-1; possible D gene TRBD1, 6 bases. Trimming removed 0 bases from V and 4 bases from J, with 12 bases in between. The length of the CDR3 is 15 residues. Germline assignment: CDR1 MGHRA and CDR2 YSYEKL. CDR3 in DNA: TGCGCCAGCAGCCAAGAGGTCAGGGGAGGCACTGAAGCTTTCTTT. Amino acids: CASSQEVRGGTEAFF.

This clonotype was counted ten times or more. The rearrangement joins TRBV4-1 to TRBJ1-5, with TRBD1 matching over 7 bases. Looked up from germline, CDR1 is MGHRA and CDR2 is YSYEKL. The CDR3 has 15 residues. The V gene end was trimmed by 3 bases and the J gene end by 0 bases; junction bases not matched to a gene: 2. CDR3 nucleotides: TGCGCCAGCAGCCACCCAGGGGGTAGCAATCAGCCCCAGCATTTT. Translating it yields CASSHPGGSNQPQHF.

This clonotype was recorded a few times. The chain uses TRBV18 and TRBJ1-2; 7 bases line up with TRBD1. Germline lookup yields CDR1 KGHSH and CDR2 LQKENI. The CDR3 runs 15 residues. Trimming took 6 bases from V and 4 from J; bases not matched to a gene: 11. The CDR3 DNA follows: TGTGCCAGCTCCGACCAGGGGGTTTCCGGCTATGGCTACACCTTC. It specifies CASSDQGVSGYGYTF.

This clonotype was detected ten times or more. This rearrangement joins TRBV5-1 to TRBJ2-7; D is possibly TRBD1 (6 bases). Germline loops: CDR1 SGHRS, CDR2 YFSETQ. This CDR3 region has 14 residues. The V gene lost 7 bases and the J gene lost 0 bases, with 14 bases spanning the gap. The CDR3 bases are TGCGCCAGCCGCAACCAGGGGAGCTCCTACGAGCAGTACTTC. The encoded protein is CASRNQGSSYEQYF.

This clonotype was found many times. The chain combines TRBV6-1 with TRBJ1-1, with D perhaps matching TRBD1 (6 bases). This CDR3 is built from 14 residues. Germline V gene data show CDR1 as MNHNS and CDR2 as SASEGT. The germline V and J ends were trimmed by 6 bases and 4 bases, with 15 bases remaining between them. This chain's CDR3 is CASRAEGGSTEAFF. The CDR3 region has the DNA TGTGCCAGCAGGGCCGAGGGGGGGAGCACTGAAGCTTTCTTT.

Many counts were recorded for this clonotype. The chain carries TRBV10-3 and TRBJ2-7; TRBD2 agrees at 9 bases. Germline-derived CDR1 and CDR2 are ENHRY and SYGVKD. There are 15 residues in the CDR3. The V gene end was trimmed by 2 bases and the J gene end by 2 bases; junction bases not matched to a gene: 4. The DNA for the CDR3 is TGTGCCATCAGTGAGCTAGCGGGACTTACCTACGAGCAGTACTTC. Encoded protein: CAISELAGLTYEQYF.

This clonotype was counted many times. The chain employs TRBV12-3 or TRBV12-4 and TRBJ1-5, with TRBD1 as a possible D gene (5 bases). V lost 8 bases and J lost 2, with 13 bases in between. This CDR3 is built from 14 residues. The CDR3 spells CASGARGGNQPQHF. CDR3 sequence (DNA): TGTGCCAGCGGAGCCCGAGGGGGCAATCAGCCCCAGCATTTT.

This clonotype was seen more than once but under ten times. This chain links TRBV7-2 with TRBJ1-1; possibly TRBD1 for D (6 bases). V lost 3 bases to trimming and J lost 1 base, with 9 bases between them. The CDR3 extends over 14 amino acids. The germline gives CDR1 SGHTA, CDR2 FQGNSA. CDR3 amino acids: CASSFAGANTEAFF. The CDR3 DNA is TGTGCCAGCAGCTTTGCAGGGGCGAACACTGAAGCTTTCTTT.

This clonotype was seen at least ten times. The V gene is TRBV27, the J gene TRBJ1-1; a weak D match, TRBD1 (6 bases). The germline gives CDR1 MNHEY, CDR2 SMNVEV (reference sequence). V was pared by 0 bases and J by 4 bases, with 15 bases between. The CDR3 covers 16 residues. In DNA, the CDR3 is TGTGCCAGCAGTTTATCCTCTCAGGGGCTATCCACTGAAGCTTTCTTT. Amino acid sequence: CASSLSSQGLSTEAFF.

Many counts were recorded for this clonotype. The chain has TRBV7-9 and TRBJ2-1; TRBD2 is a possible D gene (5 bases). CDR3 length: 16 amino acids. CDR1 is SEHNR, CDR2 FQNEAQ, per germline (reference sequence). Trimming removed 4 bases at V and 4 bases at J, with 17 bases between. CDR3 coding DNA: TGTGCCAGCAGCTATTACGGAGCGGCCAATTACAATGAGCAGTTCTTC. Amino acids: CASSYYGAANYNEQFF.

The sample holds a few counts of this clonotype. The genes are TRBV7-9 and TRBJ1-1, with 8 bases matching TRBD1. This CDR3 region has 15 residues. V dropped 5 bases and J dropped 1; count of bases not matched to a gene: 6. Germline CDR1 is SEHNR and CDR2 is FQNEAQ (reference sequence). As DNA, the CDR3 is TGTGCCAGCAGCCAGGACAGGGTTCGGAACACTGAAGCTTTCTTT. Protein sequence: CASSQDRVRNTEAFF.

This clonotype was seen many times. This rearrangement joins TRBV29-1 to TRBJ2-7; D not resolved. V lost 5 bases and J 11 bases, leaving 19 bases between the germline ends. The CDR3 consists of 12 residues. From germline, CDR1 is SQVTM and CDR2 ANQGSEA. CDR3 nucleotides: TGCAGCGTTAGGCGAGGCGCGGAAATGGAGTACTTC. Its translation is CSVRRGAEMEYF.